The sequence of this T cell receptor (beta chain) was determined in a study of identical twins. Findings and limits, study-wide: The study found excess low generation probability among twin-shared out-of-frame alpha sequences.

This clonotype was detected many times. What it recognizes is unknown. MiXCR, run by TCRdb on the 5' RACE reads, gives a single entry per CDR3 protein. The table has 700,000 or so distinct CDR3 sequences, 8% to 9% seen once. The CDR3 sequence is 15 residues long. The V gene's germline CDR1 is LGHNA and CDR2 YSLEER. V lost 3 bases to trimming and J lost 6 bases; unmatched junction nucleotides: 3. These same data were also listed under a study on yellow fever vaccine responses in identical twins.

V is TRBV4-3 and J is TRBJ1-6, with 9 bases identical to TRBD1. Sequenced sample: PBMCs. The receptor was isolated from a woman aged 18-29 years in good health. Written as DNA, the CDR3 is TGCGCCAGCAGCCAGGGGACAGGGAGTAATTCACCCCTCCACTTT. Protein: CASSQGTGSNSPLHF.